The 23 T cell receptor beta chains listed next were all sequenced from one sample in a study of T cells in localized non-small cell lung cancer. Data came from immunoSEQ multiplex PCR; TCRdb stores just in-frame clones and leaves some out. Found here are tens of thousands of clones, around nine tenths of them singletons; the top ten hold more than 20%. Sample: peripheral blood, taken before any cancer treatment. These receptors all stem from a woman aged 35-75 years with stage I squamous cell lung carcinoma.

This CDR3 reads CASSEGITRGYTF. CDR3 in DNA: TGTGCCAGCAGTGAGGGGATTACCAGGGGCTACACCTTC. This sequence joins TRBV25-1 and TRBJ1-2, with unresolved D. The germline CDR1 and CDR2 sequences are MGHDK and SYGVNS. The V end lost 3 bases, the J end lost 8 bases, and 13 bases lay between the germline ends. This CDR3 region has 13 residues.

V gene TRBV7-3 combines with J gene TRBJ2-2; TRBD1 agrees at 7 bases. The germline gives CDR1 SGHTA, CDR2 FQGTGA. This CDR3 has 15 residues. The trim removed 5 bases at V and 3 bases at J, leaving 6 bases unmatched. The CDR3: CASSLDRADTGELFF. The CDR3, as DNA: TGTGCCAGCAGCCTTGACAGGGCGGACACCGGGGAGCTGTTTTTT.

This clone has just a few counts. The chain employs TRBV5-1 and TRBJ1-1; 9 nucleotides match TRBD1. The CDR3 is 15 residues long. Germline assignment: CDR1 SGHRS and CDR2 YFSETQ. V dropped 4 bases and J dropped 0; count of bases not matched to a gene: 4. CDR3 nucleotide sequence: TGCGCCAGCAGCCCGGGGGACAGGGTGAACACTGAAGCTTTCTTT. It translates to CASSPGDRVNTEAFF.

This chain uses TRBV7-8 with TRBJ2-7; D possibly corresponds to TRBD1 (5 bases). The germline CDR1 and CDR2 sequences are SGHVS and FQNEAQ. The CDR3 totals 14 residues. Trimming took off 5 bases at V and 5 bases at J, with 16 bases between the two ends. The CDR3 is CASSTYPDKHEQYF. In nucleotides, the CDR3 is TGTGCCAGCAGCACTTACCCGGACAAGCACGAGCAGTACTTC.

The V call is TRBV5-4, the J call TRBJ2-7; 7 bases align to TRBD1. J was trimmed by 4 bases and V by 2 bases; bases with no gene match: 9. CDR1 and CDR2 from the germline V gene are SGHNT and YYREEE (reference sequence). The CDR3 spans 15 residues. The CDR3 DNA is TGTGCCAGCAGCTTAGGGGACGGGACAGTGTACGAGCAGTACTTC. It encodes CASSLGDGTVYEQYF.

CDR3 DNA: TGTGCCAGCAGCTTAGCGCCTAGCGGGGGGGTTATTCGCAATGAGCAGTTCTTC. Its protein is CASSLAPSGGVIRNEQFF. The chain recombines TRBV7-2 with TRBJ2-1; 12 bases align to TRBD2. Trimming took 0 bases from V and 6 from J; bases not matched to a gene: 9. The germline gives CDR1 SGHTA, CDR2 FQGNSA. The CDR3 is 18 amino acids. The full variable domain, with the rest looked up from reference TRBV7-2 and TRBJ2-1, is GAGVSQSPSNKVTEKGKDVELRCDPISGHTALYWYRQSLGQGLEFLIYFQGNSAPDKSGLPSDRFSAERTGGSVSTLTIQRTQQEDSAVYLCASSLAPSGGVIRNEQFFGPGTRLTVL.

This chain connects TRBV19 to TRBJ1-1; D unresolved. Germline V gene sequence: CDR1 LNHDA, CDR2 SQIVND (reference sequence). This CDR3 comprises 13 residues. Trimming pared 5 bases from V and 0 bases from J, leaving 7 bases between. This chain's CDR3 is CASSALVNTEAFF. The CDR3 DNA reads TGTGCCAGTAGTGCCCTAGTGAACACTGAAGCTTTCTTT.

Details on this clone: At one boundary the junction diverges from the germline segment, which might be a read error. The chain joins TRBV10-1 to TRBJ2-1; D might be TRBD1 (5 bases). Looked up from germline, CDR1 is WNHNN and CDR2 is SYGVQD (reference sequence). CDR3 length: 13 residues. CDR3 sequence reads: CASSVKGVNQQFF. The CDR3 DNA follows: TGCGCCAGCAGTGTAAAAGGGGTCAATCAGCAGTTCTTC.

The chain joins TRBV5-1 to TRBJ1-4, with 7 bases matching TRBD1. The CDR3 runs to 16 residues. Trimming removed 0 bases from V and 5 bases from J; junction bases left unmatched: 7. The germline V gene has CDR1 SGHRS and CDR2 YFSETQ. CDR3 bases: TGCGCCAGCAGCTTGGATACCGGGACAGCAAATGAAAAACTGTTTTTT. Encoded protein: CASSLDTGTANEKLFF.

This rearrangement joins TRBV30 to TRBJ1-1; no firm D call. Trimming took off 0 bases at V and 4 bases at J, with 12 bases between the two ends. This CDR3 has 14 residues. Per the germline V gene, CDR1 is GTSNPN and CDR2 is SVGIG (reference sequence). CDR3 sequence reads: CAWSVGGLGTEAFF. The CDR3 DNA is TGTGCCTGGAGTGTTGGTGGATTGGGCACTGAAGCTTTCTTT.

This chain links TRBV5-4 with TRBJ2-7; tentatively, D is TRBD2 (5 bases). The V gene lost 1 base and the J gene lost 5 bases, with 13 bases spanning the gap. The length of the CDR3 is 14 residues. Germline V lookup: CDR1 SGHNT, CDR2 YYREEE (reference sequence). The CDR3 sequence is CASSLSLALDEQYF. DNA for the CDR3: TGTGCCAGCAGCTTGAGTCTAGCTCTTGACGAGCAGTACTTC.

V gene TRBV30 combines with J gene TRBJ2-5, with 12 nucleotides matching TRBD2. The V gene end was trimmed by 2 bases and the J gene end by 9 bases; junction bases not matched to a gene: 4. The CDR3 runs to 13 residues. Germline V CDR1 and CDR2: GTSNPN, SVGIG (reference sequence). CDR3 sequence: CAWSTSGGRAQYF. The CDR3 nucleotides are TGTGCCTGGAGTACTAGCGGGGGGAGAGCCCAGTACTTC.

The chain is built from TRBV5-6 and TRBJ1-2; tentative D call: TRBD1 (6 bases). The V gene's germline CDR1 is SGHDT and CDR2 YYEEEE. This CDR3 region has 13 residues. V lost 1 base to trimming and J lost 8 bases, with 12 bases between them. This CDR3 reads CASSLLGGEGYTF. CDR3 DNA: TGTGCCAGCAGCTTGTTGGGGGGCGAGGGCTACACCTTC.

The chain uses TRBV2 and TRBJ2-7, with D possibly being TRBD1 or TRBD2 (5 bases each). This CDR3 comprises 14 residues. V shed 5 bases and J shed 5 bases, with 16 bases lying between them. Germline V CDR1 and CDR2: SNHLY, FYNNEI. CDR3 sequence: CASSRGTGQDEQYF. CDR3 nucleotides: TGTGCCAGCAGTAGGGGTACGGGGCAGGACGAGCAGTACTTC. Looking up the rest from reference TRBV2 and TRBJ2-7 gives the full variable domain: EPEVTQTPSHQVTQMGQEVILRCVPISNHLYFYWYRQILGQKVEFLVSFYNNEISEKSEIFDDQFSVERPDGSNFTLKIRSTKLEDSAMYFCASSRGTGQDEQYFGPGTRLTVT.

The chain uses TRBV7-2 and TRBJ2-1; D may match TRBD1 or TRBD2 (5 bases each). CDR3 size: 15 residues. The V gene lost 4 bases and the J gene lost 3 bases, with 13 bases spanning the gap. CDR1 is SGHTA and CDR2 is FQGNSA in the germline V gene. The CDR3 loop is CASSSQGAIYNEQFF. The CDR3 DNA reads TGTGCCAGCAGCTCCCAGGGAGCTATCTACAATGAGCAGTTCTTC.

This clone was counted once. This chain links TRBV4-1 with TRBJ2-4, with 8 bases fitting TRBD2. Trimming cost V 1 base and J 8 bases; bases outside gene matches: 10. The CDR3 runs 16 residues. Germline V gene sequence: CDR1 MGHRA, CDR2 YSYEKL. CDR3 bases: TGCGCCAGCAGCCAAGGTGTAGCGGGGCCCACCGACATTCAGTACTTC. Translating it yields CASSQGVAGPTDIQYF.

This chain joins TRBV6-5 and TRBJ1-2, with unresolved D. With 7 bases removed from V and 4 bases from J, the gap between germline ends came to 16 bases. Germline CDR1 is MNHEY and CDR2 is SVGAGI. This CDR3 is built from 14 residues. The CDR3 DNA follows: TGTGCCAGCACCGGTCACGGGGAGGCCTATGGCTACACCTTC. Amino acid sequence: CASTGHGEAYGYTF.

V usage is TRBV18 and J usage is TRBJ1-2, with 7 bases fitting TRBD1. Germline V gene sequence: CDR1 KGHSH, CDR2 LQKENI. Losses at the gene ends were 4 bases for V and 7 bases for J; bases not matched to a gene: 12. CDR3 length equals 15 residues. The CDR3: CASSRSGTDDSGYTF. In nucleotides, the CDR3 is TGTGCCAGCTCACGATCCGGGACAGACGATAGTGGCTACACCTTC. The full variable domain, with the rest looked up from reference TRBV18 and TRBJ1-2, is NAGVMQNPRHLVRRRGQEARLRCSPMKGHSHVYWYRQLPEEGLKFMVYLQKENIIDESGMPKERFSAEFPKEGPSILRIQQVVRGDSAAYFCASSRSGTDDSGYTFGSGTRLTVV.

V is TRBV6-1 and J is TRBJ1-2, with TRBD1 matching 8 bases. The CDR3 runs to 15 residues. Germline V gene sequence: CDR1 MNHNS, CDR2 SASEGT. The ends lost 0 bases at V and 4 bases at J; junction bases unmatched: 4. CDR3 region: CASSEAAGGGYGYTF. CDR3 in DNA: TGTGCCAGCAGTGAAGCGGCAGGGGGCGGCTATGGCTACACCTTC.

This rearrangement joins TRBV5-1 to TRBJ1-2; TRBD1 aligns across 7 bases. The CDR3 is 14 amino acids. The ends lost 4 bases at V and 3 bases at J; junction bases unmatched: 6. CDR1 is SGHRS and CDR2 is YFSETQ in the germline V gene. The CDR3 nucleotides are TGCGCCAGCAGCATCAGACAGGGAGACTATGGCTACACCTTC. It encodes CASSIRQGDYGYTF.

This chain connects TRBV5-1 to TRBJ1-1, with D possibly being TRBD1 (5 bases). Germline-derived CDR1 and CDR2 are SGHRS and YFSETQ. The CDR3 totals 15 residues. V lost 0 bases, J lost 3 bases, and 12 bases lay in between. Here the CDR3 DNA reads TGCGCCAGCAGCTTGGGTGGGGGAGTGGACACTGAAGCTTTCTTT. It encodes CASSLGGGVDTEAFF.

Worth noting for this clone: At the DNA level, this CDR3 is encoded by other sequences in the same sample as well. This sequence joins TRBV5-8 and TRBJ1-4, with no clear D. The V gene lost 0 bases and the J gene lost 7 bases, with 16 bases spanning the gap. Germline V CDR1 and CDR2: SGHTS, YDEGEE. This CDR3 contains 16 residues. The chain's CDR3 is CASSLGSLNGGEKLFF. As DNA, the CDR3 is TGTGCCAGCAGCTTGGGTTCACTTAATGGCGGTGAAAAACTGTTTTTT.

The chain recombines TRBV19 with TRBJ1-5; 10 bases match TRBD1. Germline CDR1 is LNHDA and CDR2 is SQIVND (reference sequence). Unmatched junction bases numbered 7, after V lost 4 bases and J lost 4 bases. The CDR3 length is 16 residues. The CDR3 sequence is CASSSIDRGQNQPQHF. The CDR3 nucleotides read TGTGCCAGTAGTAGTATAGACAGGGGGCAGAATCAGCCCCAGCATTTT.